These 23 T cell receptor beta chains share one sample of origin, sequenced in a study of blood T cell repertoires in COVID-19. Generated by immunoSEQ multiplex PCR, the TCRdb table keeps only in-frame clones and is missing some. The sample records about 130,000 clones, approximately 80% being singletons. Sequenced: peripheral blood. These receptors originate from a man between 60 and 70 years old with acute or convalescent COVID-19.

The V and J genes are TRBV5-1 and TRBJ1-3; the match to TRBD1 covers 7 bases. The CDR3 consists of 16 residues. Germline V gene sequence: CDR1 SGHRS, CDR2 YFSETQ. V shed 4 bases and J 3 bases; nucleotides not matched to a gene: 10. CDR3: CASSPRQGGGGNTIYF. The CDR3 bases are TGCGCCAGCAGCCCTAGACAGGGAGGAGGTGGAAACACCATATATTTT.

This chain connects TRBV5-1 to TRBJ1-6, with 8 bases fitting TRBD1. V was pared by 3 bases and J by 8 bases, with 4 bases of the junction left unmatched. The CDR3 is 14 residues long. Germline V gives CDR1 SGHRS, CDR2 YFSETQ. As DNA, the CDR3 is TGCGCCAGCAGCTCAACAGGGGGTGATTCACCCCTCCACTTT. It translates to CASSSTGGDSPLHF.

This rearrangement joins TRBV5-1 to TRBJ2-1; TRBD1 is a possible D gene (6 bases). Germline CDR1 and CDR2: SGHRS and YFSETQ. The CDR3 loop spans 12 amino acids. The V end was cut by 5 bases, the J end by 6 bases, with 9 bases between. The DNA of the CDR3 is TGCGCCAGCAGTCTACAGGGCAATGAGCAGTTCTTC. Protein product: CASSLQGNEQFF.

The V gene is TRBV6-5, the J gene TRBJ1-2; no clear D. Germline V gene data show CDR1 as MNHEY and CDR2 as SVGAGI. There are 13 residues in the CDR3. Deletions cut 6 bases from V and 6 bases from J, with 14 bases between. The CDR3 nucleotides are TGTGCCAGCAGCAAAACGTACACCCATGGCTACACCTTC. This sequence encodes CASSKTYTHGYTF.

The V and J genes are TRBV9 and TRBJ2-3; D is possibly TRBD2 (5 bases). This CDR3 has 15 residues. CDR1 is SGDLS, CDR2 YYNGEE, per germline. Trimming stripped 0 bases from V and 2 bases from J, with 10 bases between. CDR3 sequence reads: CASSVVAGVTDTQYF. The CDR3 DNA reads TGTGCCAGCAGCGTAGTGGCGGGCGTCACAGATACGCAGTATTTT.

This clone was seen at least ten times. The CDR3 reads CASSPGTSGYQYF. CDR3 nucleotides: TGTGCCAGCTCACCGGGGACTAGCGGATATCAGTACTTC. The rearrangement links TRBV18 to TRBJ2-4, with 11 bases fitting TRBD2. Germline CDR1 is KGHSH and CDR2 is LQKENI. With 3 bases clipped from V and 12 bases from J, the junction kept 4 bases outside the gene matches. This CDR3 has 13 amino acids.

This clone was picked up a small number of times. The rearrangement joins TRBV18 to TRBJ2-2; 8 nucleotides agree with TRBD2. CDR3 length: 15 amino acids. V lost 3 bases, J lost 5 bases, and 5 bases stayed unmatched. Looked up from germline, CDR1 is KGHSH and CDR2 is LQKENI. The CDR3, as DNA: TGTGCCAGCTCACCTAGCGGGGCAACTACCGGGGAGCTGTTTTTT. This sequence encodes CASSPSGATTGELFF. Full variable domain (missing parts from reference TRBV18 and TRBJ2-2): NAGVMQNPRHLVRRRGQEARLRCSPMKGHSHVYWYRQLPEEGLKFMVYLQKENIIDESGMPKERFSAEFPKEGPSILRIQQVVRGDSAAYFCASSPSGATTGELFFGEGSRLTVL.

The chain has TRBV4-1 and TRBJ2-1; TRBD2 agrees at 7 bases. Losses at the gene ends were 0 bases for V and 1 base for J; bases not matched to a gene: 3. The CDR3 has 16 amino acids. The V gene's germline CDR1 is MGHRA and CDR2 YSYEKL. The CDR3: CASSQDTSASYNEQFF. CDR3 nucleotide sequence: TGCGCCAGCAGCCAAGATACTAGCGCTTCCTACAATGAGCAGTTCTTC.

The rearrangement joins TRBV2 to TRBJ2-7, with 7 bases fitting TRBD1. Germline V gene sequence: CDR1 SNHLY, CDR2 FYNNEI. The V segment lost 6 bases and the J segment 2 bases; nucleotides outside the gene matches: 7. This CDR3 contains 14 residues. In DNA form, the CDR3 reads TGTGCCAGCAGGTCCGGGACAGCAGCCTACGAGCAGTACTTC. It translates to CASRSGTAAYEQYF.

This chain joins TRBV6-5 and TRBJ1-2; maybe TRBD1 (6 bases). In germline, CDR1 is MNHEY, CDR2 SVGAGI. The V end lost 2 bases, the J end lost 8 bases, and 18 bases lay between the germline ends. The CDR3 extends over 15 amino acids. CDR3 DNA sequence: TGTGCCAGCAGTTACCATCAAACAGGGAGCGAGGGCTACACCTTC. Its protein product is CASSYHQTGSEGYTF.

This clone came up once. The rearrangement uses TRBV6-2 or TRBV6-3 and TRBJ2-3; TRBD2 agrees at 7 bases. J lost 6 bases, V lost 2 bases, and 11 bases had no gene match. The CDR3 sequence is 16 residues long. The germline V gene encodes CDR1 MNHEY and CDR2 SVGEGT. The CDR3 nucleotides read TGTGCCAGCAGTTACAGCTCCGCGGGAGCGGGGGATACGCAGTATTTT. This gives the protein CASSYSSAGAGDTQYF.

The CDR3 region has the DNA TGTGCCAGCAGCTTAGGTGGGGGGCAAGAGACCCAGTACTTC. The encoded protein is CASSLGGGQETQYF. The gene calls are TRBV7-2 and TRBJ2-5, with D perhaps matching TRBD2 (6 bases). Germline V gene data show CDR1 as SGHTA and CDR2 as FQGNSA. CDR3 length equals 14 residues. The V gene lost 1 base and the J gene lost 2 bases, with 8 bases spanning the gap.

The chain recombines TRBV19 with TRBJ1-3; D not certain. V lost 4 bases to trimming and J lost 0 bases, with 10 bases between them. Germline V gene lookup returns CDR1 LNHDA and CDR2 SQIVND (reference sequence). This CDR3 is 15 amino acids long. The chain's CDR3 is CASSKDYSSGNTIYF. DNA of the CDR3: TGTGCCAGTAGTAAGGACTACAGCTCTGGAAACACCATATATTTT.

V usage is TRBV19 and J usage is TRBJ2-2, with a weak D call TRBD2 (6 bases). V lost 7 bases and J lost 5, with 26 bases in between. Per germline, CDR1 LNHDA and CDR2 SQIVND (reference sequence). The CDR3 is made up of 18 amino acids. CDR3 nucleotide sequence: TGTGCCAGTACCAGGTCTAGGGAGCGGGCACTGGGGACCGGGGAGCTGTTTTTT. Amino acids: CASTRSRERALGTGELFF.

The chain carries TRBV16 and TRBJ1-1; maybe TRBD1 (5 bases). Trimming cost V 2 bases and J 1 base, with 5 bases left between them. The CDR3 sequence is 13 residues long. Germline V lookup: CDR1 KGHSY, CDR2 FQNENV. CDR3 loop: CASSQQGNTEAFF. CDR3 sequence (DNA): TGTGCCAGCAGCCAACAGGGGAACACTGAAGCTTTCTTT.

This chain links TRBV24-1 with TRBJ2-3; TRBD2 aligns across 13 bases. Germline V gene data show CDR1 as KGHDR and CDR2 as SFDVKD. Losses at the gene ends were 2 bases for V and 4 bases for J; bases not matched to a gene: 5. This CDR3 has 17 amino acids. In nucleotides, the CDR3 is TGTGCCACCAGTGATTCTTGGACTAGCGGGAGTGCAGATACGCAGTATTTT. Amino acids: CATSDSWTSGSADTQYF.

The chain combines TRBV2 with TRBJ1-2, with TRBD1 matching 8 bases. CDR1 SNHLY and CDR2 FYNNEI come from the germline V gene. Trimming removed 5 bases from V and 8 bases from J; junction bases left unmatched: 10. The CDR3 spans 14 residues. CDR3 loop: CASSLSTGVGGYTF. Written as DNA, the CDR3 is TGTGCCAGCAGTCTCTCGACAGGGGTAGGGGGCTACACCTTC.

In this sample, this clone turned up once. The CDR3 DNA reads as TGTGCCAGCAGCTTAAGACAGGGCTCCTACAATGAGCAGTTCTTC. This gives the protein CASSLRQGSYNEQFF. This chain joins TRBV5-6 and TRBJ2-1, with TRBD1 matching 7 bases. The CDR3 consists of 15 residues. J lost 0 bases, V lost 2 bases, and 2 bases had no gene match. Germline loops: CDR1 SGHDT, CDR2 YYEEEE.

V gene TRBV5-4 combines with J gene TRBJ2-1; TRBD2 might be the D (6 bases). V was cut by 4 bases and J by 7 bases, with 21 bases left in between. This CDR3 spans 16 amino acids. Germline-derived CDR1 and CDR2 are SGHNT and YYREEE (reference sequence). CDR3 amino acids: CASSRSSPTGGNEQFF. CDR3 DNA sequence: TGTGCCAGCAGCCGTTCCAGCCCGACTGGAGGGAATGAGCAGTTCTTC.

About this clone itself: The junction does not match germline at one end; this may be a read error. The chain is built from TRBV28 and TRBJ2-7; D perhaps matches TRBD1 (5 bases). Looked up from germline, CDR1 is MDHEN and CDR2 is SYDVKM. The CDR3 is 17 residues long. CDR3 sequence (DNA): TGTGCCAGCCCCCCCGGATGGGATGAAAGGGGCTCCGACGAGCAGTACTTC. Amino acids: CASPPGWDERGSDEQYF.

This chain uses TRBV28 with TRBJ1-2; the D gene is possibly TRBD1 (5 bases). This CDR3 region has 14 residues. V was trimmed by 3 bases and J by 8 bases, leaving 16 bases between them. The germline CDR1 and CDR2 sequences are MDHEN and SYDVKM. The CDR3 sequence is CASSLFQGMGGYTF. In DNA, the CDR3 is TGTGCCAGCAGTTTGTTTCAGGGTATGGGGGGCTACACCTTC.

The rearrangement links TRBV28 to TRBJ1-1; 9 positions agree with TRBD1. Germline V gives CDR1 MDHEN, CDR2 SYDVKM. The V segment lost 5 bases and the J segment 2 bases; nucleotides outside the gene matches: 9. This CDR3 has 16 residues. The DNA for the CDR3 is TGTGCCAGCAGTGATAACAGGGGGCAGCTTAACACTGAAGCTTTCTTT. Amino acid sequence: CASSDNRGQLNTEAFF.

The rearrangement uses TRBV27 and TRBJ1-3; a weak D match, TRBD1 (6 bases). The V end lost 3 bases, the J end lost 4 bases, and 22 bases lay between the germline ends. The germline CDR1 and CDR2 sequences are MNHEY and SMNVEV (reference sequence). The length of the CDR3 is 18 residues. CDR3 DNA: TGTGCCAGCAGTTTGTCAACCCCCGGGGGGCGCGGGGGAAACACCATATATTTT. Translation: CASSLSTPGGRGGNTIYF.